A single T cell receptor beta chain is shown here with its context. Its antigen is not identified. PCR amplification relied on 60 Vbeta primers (plus 13 Jbeta primers). Only in-frame clones appear in the TCRdb table, and some are missing; sequencing was by immunoSEQ multiplex PCR. The sample features about 120,000 clones, with around 1.6% in its top ten. The CDR3 is made up of 14 amino acids. Deletions cut 5 bases from V and 0 bases from J, with 11 bases between. Germline lookup yields CDR1 MNHEY and CDR2 SMNVEV (reference sequence). This sample is part of a study of cytomegalovirus exposure and HLA in healthy donors. General study results and limits: CMV serostatus was the only recorded immune exposure for donors. Donors were assumed by presence/absence analyses to have roughly uniform sequencing depth. Cytomegalovirus association was listed for about 150 TCR beta chains. TCR beta chain V- and J-gene trimming was linked, in a later analysis, to a missense variant in DCLRE1C.

Sequenced input: PBMCs. This receptor was identified in a man aged 18 to 29 in good health and CMV-seronegative. The rearrangement links TRBV27 to TRBJ2-7; possible D gene TRBD2, 6 bases. The CDR3 here is CASSPGLYSYEQYF. The CDR3 region has the DNA TGTGCCAGCAGTCCGGGACTTTACTCCTACGAGCAGTACTTC.